This TCR beta chain stems from a study of blood T cell repertoires in COVID-19. Study background: There were acute and convalescent COVID-19 samples, and they came from the United States, Italy and Spain.

Donors were grouped by their self-reported clinical history. Germline CDR1 and CDR2: MGHRA and YSYEKL. This CDR3 is 14 amino acids long. V lost 4 bases to trimming and J lost 5 bases, with 14 bases between them. Assay: immunoSEQ multiplex PCR; the TCRdb copy retains only in-frame clones and omits some. The data show about 180,000 clones, approximately 80% seen once. The sample consisted of PBMCs or T cells enriched from blood (not recorded which). The rearrangement joins TRBV4-1 to TRBJ1-1; D gene uncertain. This TCR came from a man in his 60s who had been exposed to COVID-19. The CDR3 DNA is TGCGCCAGCAGCCCTTCCCAGACGAGGACTGAAGCTTTCTTT. It yields the protein CASSPSQTRTEAFF.